Each of the 28 T cell receptor beta chains below was sequenced from the same sample in a study of blood T cell repertoires in COVID-19. Profiling relied on immunoSEQ multiplex PCR, and the TCRdb table lists in-frame clones only, not all of them. The sample holds 300,000 to 400,000 clones; around nine tenths are singletons and the top ten take around 0.97%. The sequencing input was PBMCs or T cells enriched from blood (not recorded which). Receptor source: a woman aged 25 to 39 with acute COVID-19.

The J gene is TRBJ1-2, the V gene TRBV29-1, with 8 bases identical to TRBD1. Germline loops: CDR1 SQVTM, CDR2 ANQGSEA. J was trimmed by 2 bases and V by 3 bases; bases with no gene match: 5. The CDR3 sequence is 14 residues long. The DNA of the CDR3 is TGCAGCGTTGATGGACAGGGATTAAACTATGGCTACACCTTC. It encodes CSVDGQGLNYGYTF.

CDR3 nucleotides: TGTGCCAGCAGCTTAGCACTAGCGGGGGCAGATACGCAGTATTTT. It is translated as CASSLALAGADTQYF. The chain carries TRBV7-2 and TRBJ2-3, with 11 bases that match TRBD2. The CDR3 is 15 amino acids. The J segment lost 4 bases and the V segment lost 0 bases, leaving 0 bases of the junction unmatched. The germline V gene has CDR1 SGHTA and CDR2 FQGNSA.

In this sample, this clone turned up a few times. The chain is built from TRBV27 and TRBJ2-7, with TRBD2 matching 7 bases. After removal of 6 bases from V and 2 bases from J, the junction contained 10 bases not matched to a gene. CDR1 MNHEY and CDR2 SMNVEV come from the germline V gene (reference sequence). The CDR3 totals 15 residues. CDR3 amino acids: CASRPRLAGAYEQYF. The CDR3 nucleotides are TGTGCCAGCAGGCCAAGACTAGCCGGAGCCTACGAGCAGTACTTC.

This clone has a handful of counts. V and J are TRBV19 and TRBJ2-3; a weak D match, TRBD1 (6 bases). CDR3 size: 16 residues. The germline V gene has CDR1 LNHDA and CDR2 SQIVND (reference sequence). Trimming pared 0 bases from V and 7 bases from J, leaving 17 bases between. The CDR3 nucleotides are TGTGCCAGTAGTATAGATCCATACAGGGTGGGGAATACGCAGTATTTT. Translation: CASSIDPYRVGNTQYF. Together with reference TRBV19 and TRBJ2-3, the CDR3 gives the full variable domain: DGGITQSPKYLFRKEGQNVTLSCEQNLNHDAMYWYRQDPGQGLRLIYYSQIVNDFQKGDIAEGYSVSREKKESFPLTVTSAQKNPTAFYLCASSIDPYRVGNTQYFGPGTRLTVL.

The rearrangement uses TRBV7-6 and TRBJ1-3; D is unresolved. Looked up from germline, CDR1 is SGHVS and CDR2 is FNYEAQ. Trimming pared 1 base from V and 0 bases from J, leaving 4 bases between. CDR3 length: 14 amino acids. CDR3 nucleotides: TGTGCCAGCAGCTTAGGGAGCTCTGGAAACACCATATATTTT. It specifies CASSLGSSGNTIYF.

The V and J genes are TRBV4-2 and TRBJ2-7, with 9 bases identical to TRBD2. This CDR3 is built from 23 residues. The V gene's germline CDR1 is LGHNA and CDR2 YNFKEQ. Germline trimming cut 1 base from V and 5 bases from J; bases unmatched to any gene: 30. This chain's CDR3 is CASSQVGWRPSGANLFTRDEQYF. CDR3 nucleotides: TGTGCCAGCAGCCAAGTGGGATGGCGGCCTAGCGGGGCAAACTTATTTACCCGAGACGAGCAGTACTTC.

This clone was seen only a few times. The chain combines TRBV5-1 with TRBJ2-1, with TRBD1 matching 7 bases. V lost 4 bases and J lost 4; bases outside the gene matches: 8. Germline-derived CDR1 and CDR2 are SGHRS and YFSETQ. This CDR3 has 15 residues. CDR3 sequence reads: CASSATGTEYNEQFF. Written as DNA, the CDR3 is TGCGCCAGCAGCGCTACCGGGACAGAATACAATGAGCAGTTCTTC.

V usage is TRBV7-3 and J usage is TRBJ1-1; D unresolved. V was pared by 4 bases and J by 4 bases, with 13 bases between. Germline lookup yields CDR1 SGHTA and CDR2 FQGTGA. The CDR3 extends over 14 amino acids. The CDR3 bases are TGTGCCAGCAGCTCCCAAGCCGGGGTCACTGAAGCTTTCTTT. Translated, it gives CASSSQAGVTEAFF.

This chain links TRBV19 with TRBJ1-4; 7 nucleotides align to TRBD1. Trimming cost V 7 bases and J 0 bases; bases outside gene matches: 5. The CDR3 totals 15 residues. CDR1 is LNHDA and CDR2 is SQIVND in the germline V gene (reference sequence). Here the CDR3 reads CASTSQGATNEKLFF. The CDR3 DNA reads as TGTGCCAGTACTTCCCAGGGGGCAACTAATGAAAAACTGTTTTTT. The whole variable domain, filled in from reference TRBV19 and TRBJ1-4, reads DGGITQSPKYLFRKEGQNVTLSCEQNLNHDAMYWYRQDPGQGLRLIYYSQIVNDFQKGDIAEGYSVSREKKESFPLTVTSAQKNPTAFYLCASTSQGATNEKLFFGSGTQLSVL.

This rearrangement joins TRBV19 to TRBJ1-1, with D uncertain. This CDR3 has 16 amino acids. Germline assignment: CDR1 LNHDA and CDR2 SQIVND (reference sequence). V lost 4 bases and J 3 bases, leaving 18 bases between the germline ends. CDR3 bases: TGTGCCAGTAGTACCTTGGGAGTCGGGCTACACACTGAAGCTTTCTTT. Translated, it gives CASSTLGVGLHTEAFF.

The genes are TRBV5-1 and TRBJ1-2; D remains ambiguous. Trimming shortened V by 0 bases and J by 8 bases, and 11 bases separated the two germline ends. The CDR3 has 13 residues. Germline V gene data show CDR1 as SGHRS and CDR2 as YFSETQ. CDR3 sequence reads: CASSLVVNRGYTF. The CDR3 DNA sequence: TGCGCCAGCAGCTTGGTCGTTAATCGGGGCTACACCTTC.

The rearrangement uses TRBV19 and TRBJ2-7; D call uncertain. From germline, CDR1 is LNHDA and CDR2 SQIVND (reference sequence). Trimming pared 0 bases from V and 1 base from J, leaving 4 bases between. The CDR3 spans 13 residues. The CDR3 DNA reads TGTGCCAGTAGTATAGATCTATCCTACGAGCAGTACTTC. It encodes CASSIDLSYEQYF.

The V gene is TRBV7-3, the J gene TRBJ2-3; 10 bases map to TRBD2. V lost 4 bases to trimming and J lost 5 bases; unmatched junction nucleotides: 3. CDR3 length: 14 residues. CDR1 and CDR2 from the germline V gene are SGHTA and FQGTGA. The CDR3 protein is CASSSAGGLDTQYF. The CDR3 DNA follows: TGTGCCAGCAGCTCAGCGGGGGGGTTAGATACGCAGTATTTT.

This clone was detected once. CDR3: CASSEGDRRKGKFF. CDR3 bases: TGTGCCAGCAGTGAAGGGGACAGAAGAAAAGGAAAGTTCTTC. The rearrangement uses TRBV6-1 and TRBJ2-1; 7 bases map to TRBD1. The CDR3 has 14 amino acids. J lost 14 bases, V lost 1 base, and 11 bases had no gene match. Germline CDR1 and CDR2: MNHNS and SASEGT.

The chain couples TRBV27 to TRBJ2-1; 8 bases line up with TRBD1. The CDR3 has 12 residues. J gave up 6 bases and V 6 bases, and 1 base lay outside the gene matches. CDR1 and CDR2 from the germline V gene are MNHEY and SMNVEV (reference sequence). CDR3 nucleotide sequence: TGTGCCAGCAGACAGGGGGGCAATGAGCAGTTCTTC. Its protein is CASRQGGNEQFF.

This chain links TRBV18 with TRBJ2-1, with 7 bases that match TRBD1. Germline loops: CDR1 KGHSH, CDR2 LQKENI. This CDR3 has 12 residues. The V gene end was trimmed by 3 bases and the J gene end by 12 bases; junction bases not matched to a gene: 5. CDR3 residues: CASSPDRYGQFF. The CDR3 nucleotides read TGTGCCAGCTCACCGGACAGGTATGGGCAGTTCTTC.

Concerning this clone itself: This may be a read error, as it is one base from a much larger clone. The chain couples TRBV7-2 to TRBJ2-7; TRBD2 matches 11 bases. Germline V lookup: CDR1 SGHTA, CDR2 FQGNSA. The CDR3 is 14 residues long. The J segment lost 2 bases and the V segment lost 4 bases, leaving 1 base of the junction unmatched. CDR3 in amino acids: CASSSSGGTYEQYF. The CDR3 region has the DNA TGTGCCAGCAGCTCTAGCGGGGGGACCTACGAGCAGTACTTC.

The V gene is TRBV6-4, the J gene TRBJ1-2; TRBD1 agrees at 7 bases. The CDR3 is 13 amino acids. CDR1 is MRHNA, CDR2 SNTAGT, per germline. Germline trimming cut 7 bases from V and 4 bases from J; bases unmatched to any gene: 6. CDR3 in DNA: TGTGCCAGCACAGACAGGGATATCTATGGCTACACCTTC. Translating gives CASTDRDIYGYTF.

The rearrangement uses TRBV5-1 and TRBJ1-4, with 7 nucleotides matching TRBD1. CDR3 length: 15 residues. With 2 bases clipped from V and 5 bases from J, the junction kept 6 bases outside the gene matches. The germline gives CDR1 SGHRS, CDR2 YFSETQ. The CDR3 DNA reads as TGCGCCAGCAGCTTCCACGGGACAGCCAATGAAAAACTGTTTTTT. Translation: CASSFHGTANEKLFF.

This sequence joins TRBV14 and TRBJ1-1; tentative D call: TRBD1 (5 bases). V was cut by 3 bases and J by 4 bases, with 18 bases left in between. Germline V gene data show CDR1 as SGHDN and CDR2 as FVKESK. The CDR3 is 16 amino acids. The DNA of the CDR3 is TGTGCCAGCAGCCAGAGCACGTCGGGGGGTGGCACTGAAGCTTTCTTT. The encoded protein is CASSQSTSGGGTEAFF.

The chain is built from TRBV25-1 and TRBJ2-1; 7 nucleotides agree with TRBD2. This CDR3 has 16 amino acids. J lost 0 bases, V lost 4 bases, and 6 bases had no gene match. Germline V gives CDR1 MGHDK, CDR2 SYGVNS. The CDR3 spells CASSAPGGPSYNEQFF. CDR3 in DNA: TGTGCCAGCAGTGCCCCGGGAGGTCCCTCCTACAATGAGCAGTTCTTC.

This clone is a singleton in its sample. The gene calls are TRBV6-4 and TRBJ2-2, with 10 nucleotides matching TRBD1. The CDR3 is 14 amino acids. Germline trimming cut 6 bases from V and 6 bases from J; bases unmatched to any gene: 4. CDR1 MRHNA and CDR2 SNTAGT come from the germline V gene. The CDR3 DNA follows: TGTGCCAGCAGACCGGGACAGGGGTCCGGGGAGCTGTTTTTT. Its protein product is CASRPGQGSGELFF.

V is TRBV7-2 and J is TRBJ2-3; tentatively, D is TRBD2 (7 bases). Trimming removed 3 bases at V and 1 base at J, with 8 bases between. CDR3 length: 14 residues. Germline V gene lookup returns CDR1 SGHTA and CDR2 FQGNSA. As DNA, the CDR3 is TGTGCCAGCAGCTTCGGGGGGCGCACAGATACGCAGTATTTT. This translates into CASSFGGRTDTQYF.

The rearrangement links TRBV10-3 to TRBJ1-4, with unresolved D. The germline V gene has CDR1 ENHRY and CDR2 SYGVKD. There are 15 residues in the CDR3. The V end was cut by 2 bases, the J end by 8 bases, with 15 bases between. The DNA for the CDR3 is TGTGCCATCAGTGAGAGGAGGTTACCCCACGAAAAACTGTTTTTT. It yields the protein CAISERRLPHEKLFF.

The genes are TRBV12-3 or TRBV12-4 and TRBJ1-2; tentative D call: TRBD1 (6 bases). Trimming left V 6 bases short and J 4 bases short, with 12 bases between. This CDR3 comprises 13 residues. The CDR3 DNA follows: TGTGCCAGCAGCGATTGGACAGTCTATGGCTACACCTTC. Translation gives CASSDWTVYGYTF.

This clone was counted between two and nine times. The gene calls are TRBV6-5 and TRBJ1-2; perhaps TRBD1 as D (6 bases). Germline CDR1 is MNHEY and CDR2 is SVGAGI. V gave up 7 bases and J gave up 3 bases, with 15 bases separating them. The CDR3 contains 14 residues. Written as DNA, the CDR3 is TGTGCCAGCATTAGGACAGCAGGGTACTATGGCTACACCTTC. This codes for CASIRTAGYYGYTF.

The V call is TRBV6-2 or TRBV6-3, the J call TRBJ1-1; D uncertain. The CDR3 spans 13 residues. With 2 bases removed from V and 10 bases from J, the gap between germline ends came to 14 bases. Germline V gene lookup returns CDR1 MNHEY and CDR2 SVGEGT. CDR3: CASSYGSRRGAFF. DNA for the CDR3: TGTGCCAGCAGTTACGGGTCACGCCGCGGAGCTTTCTTT.

The chain combines TRBV19 with TRBJ2-7, with 8 bases matching TRBD2. V was pared by 4 bases and J by 2 bases, with 1 base of the junction left unmatched. This CDR3 contains 13 residues. The germline V gene has CDR1 LNHDA and CDR2 SQIVND (reference sequence). The CDR3 nucleotides are TGTGCCAGTAGTAAGACTAGCGCCTACGAGCAGTACTTC. Its protein is CASSKTSAYEQYF.